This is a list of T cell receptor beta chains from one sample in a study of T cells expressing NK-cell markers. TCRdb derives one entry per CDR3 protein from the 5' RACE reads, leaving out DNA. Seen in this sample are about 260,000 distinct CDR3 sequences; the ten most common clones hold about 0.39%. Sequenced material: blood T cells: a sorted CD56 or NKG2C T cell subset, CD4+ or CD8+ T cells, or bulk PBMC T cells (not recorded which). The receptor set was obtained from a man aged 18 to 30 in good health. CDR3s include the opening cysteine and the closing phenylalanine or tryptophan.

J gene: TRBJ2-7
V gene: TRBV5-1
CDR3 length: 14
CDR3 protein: CASSFGTGSHEQYF

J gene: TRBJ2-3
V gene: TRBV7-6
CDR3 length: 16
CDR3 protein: CASSLVPYGPTDTQYF

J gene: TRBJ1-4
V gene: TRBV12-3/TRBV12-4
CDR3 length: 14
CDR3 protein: CASSRDRGSEKLFF

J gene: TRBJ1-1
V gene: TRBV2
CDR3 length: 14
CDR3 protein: CASSEVISNTEAFF

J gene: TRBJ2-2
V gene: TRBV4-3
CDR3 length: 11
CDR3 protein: CASSRAGELFF

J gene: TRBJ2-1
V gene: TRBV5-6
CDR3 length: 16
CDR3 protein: CASSWTSGRAGNEQFF

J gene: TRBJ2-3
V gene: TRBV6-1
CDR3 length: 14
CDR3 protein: CASNQGLSTDTQYF

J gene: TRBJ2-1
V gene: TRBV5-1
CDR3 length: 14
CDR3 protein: CASSPTSGRHQQFF

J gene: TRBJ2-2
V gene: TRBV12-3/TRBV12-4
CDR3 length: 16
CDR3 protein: CASRPTILGIPGELFF

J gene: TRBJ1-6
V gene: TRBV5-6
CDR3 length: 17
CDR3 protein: CASSSNRGRLQDSPLHF

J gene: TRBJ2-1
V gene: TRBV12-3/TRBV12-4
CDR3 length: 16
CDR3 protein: CASDSRDRRGYNEQFF

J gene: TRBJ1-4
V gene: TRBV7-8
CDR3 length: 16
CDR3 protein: CASSLGVGSFNEKLFF

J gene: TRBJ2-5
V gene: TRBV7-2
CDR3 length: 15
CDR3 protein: CASRQGELYQETQYF

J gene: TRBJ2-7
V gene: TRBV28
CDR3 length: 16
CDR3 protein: CASSLRTSGRAYEQYF

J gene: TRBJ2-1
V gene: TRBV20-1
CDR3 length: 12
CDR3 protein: CSEGGSRGEQFF

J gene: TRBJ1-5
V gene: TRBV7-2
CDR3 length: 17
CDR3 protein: CASSLRTGGFSNQPQHF

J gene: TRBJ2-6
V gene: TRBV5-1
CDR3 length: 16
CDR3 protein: CASSSHGSSGANVLTF

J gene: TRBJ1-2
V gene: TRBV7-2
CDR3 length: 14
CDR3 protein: CASSLGQQAYGYTF

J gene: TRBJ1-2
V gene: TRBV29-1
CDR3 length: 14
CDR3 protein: CSGARGGGNYGYTF

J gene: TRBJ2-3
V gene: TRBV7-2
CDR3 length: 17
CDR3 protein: CASSSTPAGPPRDTQYF

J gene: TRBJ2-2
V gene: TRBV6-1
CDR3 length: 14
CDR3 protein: CASSQSRATGELFF

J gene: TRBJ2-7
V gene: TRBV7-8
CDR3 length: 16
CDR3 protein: CASTAAVGSQPYEQYF

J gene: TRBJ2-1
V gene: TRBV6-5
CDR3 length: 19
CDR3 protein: CASSYSQNSRSGTYNEQFF

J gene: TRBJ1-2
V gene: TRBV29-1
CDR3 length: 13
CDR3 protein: CSVTRGPNYGYTF

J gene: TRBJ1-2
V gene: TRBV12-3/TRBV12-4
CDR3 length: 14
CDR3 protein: CASSFSGGNYGYTF

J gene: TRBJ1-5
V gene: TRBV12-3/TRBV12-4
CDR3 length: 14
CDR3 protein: CASTVGQRNQPQHF

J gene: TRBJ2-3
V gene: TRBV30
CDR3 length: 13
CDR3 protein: CAWGTGLTDTQYF

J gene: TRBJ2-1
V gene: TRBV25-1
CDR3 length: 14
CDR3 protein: CASNLQGRYNEQFF

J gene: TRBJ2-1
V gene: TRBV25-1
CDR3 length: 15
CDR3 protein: CASSENRDRGNEQFF

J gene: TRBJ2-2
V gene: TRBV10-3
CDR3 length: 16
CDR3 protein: CAISEGHIVITGELFF

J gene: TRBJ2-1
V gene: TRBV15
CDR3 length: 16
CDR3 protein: CATSRGGPGGLREQFF

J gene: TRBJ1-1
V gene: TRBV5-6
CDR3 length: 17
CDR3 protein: CASSLYGGDTANTEAFF

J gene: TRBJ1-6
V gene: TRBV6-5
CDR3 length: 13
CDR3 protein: CASSYSFSALLHF

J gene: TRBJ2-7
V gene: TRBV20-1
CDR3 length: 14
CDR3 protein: CSARDITSVNEQYF

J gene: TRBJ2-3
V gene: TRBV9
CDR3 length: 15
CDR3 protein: CASNRLAGLTDTQYF

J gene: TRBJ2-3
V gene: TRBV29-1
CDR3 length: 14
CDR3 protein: CSVEGRLAGDTQYF

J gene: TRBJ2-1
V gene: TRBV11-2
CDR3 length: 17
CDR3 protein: CASSFMTGPPTYNEQFF

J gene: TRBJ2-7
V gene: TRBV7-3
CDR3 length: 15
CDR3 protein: CASSLGTGGFYEQYF

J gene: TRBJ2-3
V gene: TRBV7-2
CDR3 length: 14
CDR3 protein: CASSPTRTSDTQYF

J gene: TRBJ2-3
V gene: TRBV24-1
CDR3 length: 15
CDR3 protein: CATQGTSETTDTQYF

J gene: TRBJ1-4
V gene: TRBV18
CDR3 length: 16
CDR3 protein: CASSYGQGATNEKLFF

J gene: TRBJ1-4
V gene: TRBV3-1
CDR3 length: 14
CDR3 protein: CASSQPGRAEKLFF

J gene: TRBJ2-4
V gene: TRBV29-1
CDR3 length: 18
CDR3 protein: CSVGGGLAGALAKNIQYF

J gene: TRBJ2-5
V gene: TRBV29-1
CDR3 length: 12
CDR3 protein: CSAGGGTGTQYF